This entry lists 31 T cell receptor beta chains sequenced from one sample in a study of cytotoxic CD8 clonotypes in ibrutinib-treated CLL. Produced via immunoSEQ multiplex PCR; TCRdb's table is partial and in-frame only. The sample includes fewer than 400,000 clones, approximately 67% of them seen just once. Material: PBMCs, obtained after 36 months of ibrutinib treatment. All receptors come from a human donor with chronic lymphocytic leukemia.

The chain is built from TRBV5-6 and TRBJ2-7; TRBD1 matches at 9 bases. The germline gives CDR1 SGHDT, CDR2 YYEEEE. CDR3 length: 15 amino acids. After removal of 1 base from V and 1 base from J, the junction contained 3 bases not matched to a gene. This CDR3 is CASSLWGTGSYEQYF. For the CDR3, the DNA is TGTGCCAGCAGCTTGTGGGGGACAGGGTCCTACGAGCAGTACTTC.

The chain joins TRBV7-2 to TRBJ1-2; no clear D. The V gene's germline CDR1 is SGHTA and CDR2 FQGNSA. There are 15 residues in the CDR3. Trimming stripped 4 bases from V and 3 bases from J, with 15 bases between. CDR3 nucleotides: TGTGCCAGCAGCTCACCGAGACCCAAGGACTATGGCTACACCTTC. This sequence encodes CASSSPRPKDYGYTF. Supplemented by reference TRBV7-2 and TRBJ1-2, the full variable domain reads GAGVSQSPSNKVTEKGKDVELRCDPISGHTALYWYRQSLGQGLEFLIYFQGNSAPDKSGLPSDRFSAERTGGSVSTLTIQRTQQEDSAVYLCASSSPRPKDYGYTFGSGTRLTVV.

The chain has TRBV9 and TRBJ2-2; D is uncertain. The length of the CDR3 is 13 residues. Germline values: CDR1 SGDLS, CDR2 YYNGEE. The germline V and J ends were trimmed by 7 bases and 5 bases, with 12 bases remaining between them. CDR3 amino acids: CASQASGTGELFF. The CDR3 coding sequence is TGTGCCAGCCAGGCCAGTGGGACCGGGGAGCTGTTTTTT.

V and J are TRBV7-8 and TRBJ1-3, with unresolved D. V lost 6 bases to trimming and J lost 1 base, with 7 bases between them. This CDR3 region has 13 residues. Germline CDR1 and CDR2: SGHVS and FQNEAQ. This chain's CDR3 is CASRGFSGNTIYF. The CDR3 DNA reads TGTGCCAGCAGAGGGTTTTCTGGAAACACCATATATTTT.

The sample holds a few counts of this clone. The chain links TRBV5-1 to TRBJ2-3; 10 positions match TRBD2. Germline-derived CDR1 and CDR2 are SGHRS and YFSETQ. CDR3 length: 15 amino acids. V was clipped by 6 bases and J by 2 bases; unmatched bases: 6. CDR3 residues: CASNEAGGPTDTQYF. In DNA form, the CDR3 reads TGCGCCAGCAACGAAGCGGGGGGGCCCACAGATACGCAGTATTTT. Full variable domain (rest looked up from reference TRBV5-1 and TRBJ2-3): KAGVTQTPRYLIKTRGQQVTLSCSPISGHRSVSWYQQTPGQGLQFLFEYFSETQRNKGNFPGRFSGRQFSNSRSEMNVSTLELGDSALYLCASNEAGGPTDTQYFGPGTRLTVL.

Comments on this clone: This specimen includes other DNA sequences encoding the same CDR3. The rearrangement uses TRBV9 and TRBJ1-1, with D hard to call. Between the trimmed V and J ends, which lost 0 bases and 0 bases, there was a span of 6 bases. The CDR3 extends over 14 amino acids. CDR1 is SGDLS, CDR2 YYNGEE, per germline. CDR3 residues: CASSVGQLNTEAFF. The CDR3 DNA sequence: TGTGCCAGCAGCGTAGGGCAATTGAACACTGAAGCTTTCTTT.

The chain is built from TRBV5-4 and TRBJ2-6; D uncertain. Trimming removed 1 base at V and 0 bases at J, with 17 bases between. The CDR3 has 19 residues. CDR1 SGHNT and CDR2 YYREEE come from the germline V gene (reference sequence). CDR3 sequence: CASSLPPTWASSGANVLTF. For the CDR3, the DNA is TGTGCCAGCAGCTTGCCCCCGACTTGGGCAAGCTCTGGGGCCAACGTCCTGACTTTC.

The chain combines TRBV7-9 with TRBJ2-5, with 10 bases lining up with TRBD2. The CDR3 has 15 residues. Trimming removed 3 bases from V and 3 bases from J; junction bases left unmatched: 4. Germline V gene sequence: CDR1 SEHNR, CDR2 FQNEAQ (reference sequence). CDR3 nucleotide sequence: TGTGCCAGCAGCTTCTGGCTAGCGGGGGAAGAGACCCAGTACTTC. Residues: CASSFWLAGEETQYF.

This chain connects TRBV5-1 to TRBJ2-3; either TRBD1 or TRBD2 may fit D (5 bases each). From germline, CDR1 is SGHRS and CDR2 YFSETQ. CDR3 length: 15 residues. Trimming stripped 0 bases from V and 1 base from J, with 9 bases between. In DNA form, the CDR3 reads TGCGCCAGCAGCTTGGAGGGGAGAGGCACAGATACGCAGTATTTT. Its translation is CASSLEGRGTDTQYF.

This chain joins TRBV5-4 and TRBJ2-7; no definite D call. V lost 0 bases and J 7 bases, leaving 20 bases between the germline ends. The CDR3 has 16 residues. Per germline, CDR1 SGHNT and CDR2 YYREEE (reference sequence). In nucleotides, the CDR3 is TGTGCCAGCAGCTTGGGCCCCCTTTATGGGTCGCGGGAGCAGTACTTC. Translating it yields CASSLGPLYGSREQYF.

The chain joins TRBV19 to TRBJ1-2; a weak D match, TRBD1 (6 bases). Per germline, CDR1 LNHDA and CDR2 SQIVND (reference sequence). This CDR3 contains 15 residues. V was clipped by 6 bases and J by 1 base, with 15 bases between them. DNA of the CDR3: TGTGCCAGTAGGAGAGACAGGAACTTTAACTATGGCTACACCTTC. Encoded protein: CASRRDRNFNYGYTF.

V is TRBV7-3 and J is TRBJ2-5, with 8 bases identical to TRBD2. This CDR3 contains 13 residues. Germline trimming cut 3 bases from V and 6 bases from J; bases unmatched to any gene: 3. Germline CDR1 SGHTA, CDR2 FQGTGA. The CDR3 sequence is CASSLSGGKTQYF. The CDR3 coding sequence is TGTGCCAGCAGCTTGAGCGGGGGAAAGACCCAGTACTTC.

This clone was seen more than once but under ten times. Other DNA sequences in this sample translate to the same CDR3. The V call is TRBV19, the J call TRBJ1-2; D remains unclear. CDR3 length equals 11 residues. V shed 3 bases and J shed 5 bases, with 4 bases lying between them. CDR1 and CDR2 (germline): LNHDA, SQIVND (reference sequence). The DNA for the CDR3 is TGTGCCAGTAGTATTGGATATGGCTACACCTTC. This encodes CASSIGYGYTF.

This chain joins TRBV7-9 and TRBJ1-1; tentative D call: TRBD1 (5 bases). CDR3 length equals 15 residues. V was pared by 5 bases and J by 10 bases, with 23 bases between. The germline V gene has CDR1 SEHNR and CDR2 FQNEAQ (reference sequence). The CDR3 DNA follows: TGTGCCAGCAGCCCTTCCCTTACAATACCGGGGCTAGCTTTCTTT. Residues: CASSPSLTIPGLAFF.

The rearrangement links TRBV7-3 to TRBJ2-2; D ambiguous. V was trimmed by 6 bases and J by 7 bases, leaving 12 bases between them. CDR1 and CDR2 from the germline V gene are SGHTA and FQGTGA. The CDR3 covers 13 residues. Here the CDR3 DNA reads TGTGCCAGCAGTCAAGTCAGAGGCGGGGAGCTGTTTTTT. It encodes CASSQVRGGELFF.

The rearrangement uses TRBV28 and TRBJ2-3; no firm D call. The CDR3 covers 13 residues. CDR1 is MDHEN and CDR2 is SYDVKM in the germline V gene. V lost 2 bases to trimming and J lost 6 bases, with 9 bases between them. The CDR3 loop is CASSLPLPDTQYF. The CDR3 coding sequence is TGTGCCAGCAGTTTACCACTCCCTGATACGCAGTATTTT.

The chain employs TRBV7-9 and TRBJ2-7; 10 nucleotides match TRBD1. The CDR3 loop spans 14 amino acids. Trimming took 4 bases from V and 3 from J; bases not matched to a gene: 3. Germline V CDR1 and CDR2: SEHNR, FQNEAQ (reference sequence). DNA for the CDR3: TGTGCCAGCAGCTCGGGACAGGGGATCTACGAGCAGTACTTC. Its protein is CASSSGQGIYEQYF.

This rearrangement joins TRBV5-6 to TRBJ1-5; D gene ambiguous. Germline CDR1 SGHDT, CDR2 YYEEEE. V was trimmed by 7 bases and J by 9 bases, leaving 8 bases between them. This CDR3 region has 10 residues. CDR3 sequence reads: CASGEWPQHF. The CDR3 bases are TGTGCCAGCGGGGAGTGGCCCCAGCATTTT.

The chain uses TRBV29-1 and TRBJ2-2, with TRBD2 identical over 10 bases. This CDR3 spans 16 amino acids. CDR1 SQVTM and CDR2 ANQGSEA come from the germline V gene. The junction had 3 bases not matched to a gene; V was cut back by 1 base and J by 1 base. Here the CDR3 reads CSVEGGLAQNTGELFF. CDR3 sequence (DNA): TGCAGCGTTGAAGGGGGACTAGCGCAGAACACCGGGGAGCTGTTTTTT.

This chain links TRBV9 with TRBJ1-1, with a possible D match to TRBD1 (6 bases). Germline V gene sequence: CDR1 SGDLS, CDR2 YYNGEE. The V gene lost 2 bases and the J gene lost 7 bases, with 12 bases spanning the gap. The CDR3 length is 13 residues. The CDR3 DNA reads TGTGCCAGCAGCGTTTCTCCGGACAGTGAAGCTTTCTTT. Translation gives CASSVSPDSEAFF.

This chain connects TRBV2 to TRBJ1-2, with D uncertain. The CDR3 has 14 amino acids. Trimming shortened V by 3 bases and J by 4 bases, and 12 bases separated the two germline ends. Germline CDR1 is SNHLY and CDR2 is FYNNEI. The CDR3 reads CASSDSGDFYGYTF. The DNA for the CDR3 is TGTGCCAGCAGTGACAGCGGCGATTTCTATGGCTACACCTTC.

This chain joins TRBV13 and TRBJ2-7; the D is unclear. The germline CDR1 and CDR2 sequences are PRHDT and FYEKMQ (reference sequence). The CDR3 loop spans 14 amino acids. Trimming shortened V by 3 bases and J by 0 bases, and 9 bases separated the two germline ends. The CDR3 DNA follows: TGTGCCAGCAGCTTCGGTAGGAACTCCTACGAGCAGTACTTC. This sequence encodes CASSFGRNSYEQYF.

This clone was seen once. The gene calls are TRBV7-9 and TRBJ2-1; 7 bases line up with TRBD2. The V and J ends lost 5 bases and 3 bases, in that order; junction bases with no gene match: 7. This CDR3 region has 15 residues. From germline, CDR1 is SEHNR and CDR2 FQNEAQ (reference sequence). The CDR3 spells CASSPREASYNEQFF. In DNA form, the CDR3 reads TGTGCCAGCAGCCCTCGGGAGGCAAGCTACAATGAGCAGTTCTTC.

The CDR3 protein is CATSRVDSNQPQHF. CDR3 DNA: TGTGCCACCAGCAGAGTGGATAGCAATCAGCCCCAGCATTTT. This chain joins TRBV15 and TRBJ1-5; the D is unclear. The germline V and J ends were trimmed by 1 base and 0 bases, with 4 bases remaining between them. CDR3 size: 14 residues. CDR1 and CDR2 (germline): LNHNV, YYDKDF (reference sequence).

This sequence joins TRBV7-2 and TRBJ2-1; 11 positions agree with TRBD2. Germline CDR1 SGHTA, CDR2 FQGNSA. J was trimmed by 0 bases and V by 4 bases; bases with no gene match: 5. The CDR3 has 17 residues. For the CDR3, the DNA is TGTGCCAGCAGCTCTGGACTAGCGGGTGCCTCCTACAATGAGCAGTTCTTC. It codes for CASSSGLAGASYNEQFF.

V usage is TRBV6-6 and J usage is TRBJ1-4; 8 bases line up with TRBD1. V lost 8 bases, J lost 0 bases, and 8 bases stayed unmatched. Germline V gene data show CDR1 as MNHNY and CDR2 as SVGAGI (reference sequence). The CDR3 spans 16 residues. The CDR3 nucleotides are TGTGCCAGCGGACAGGGAGTTTTGACAACTAATGAAAAACTGTTTTTT. Protein: CASGQGVLTTNEKLFF.

This clone has just one count. V gene TRBV4-1 combines with J gene TRBJ2-7; 12 bases are a match to TRBD2. J lost 8 bases, V lost 0 bases, and 8 bases had no gene match. Germline lookup yields CDR1 MGHRA and CDR2 YSYEKL. This CDR3 contains 16 residues. The CDR3 here is CASSQEASGRAGKQYF. The CDR3, as DNA: TGCGCCAGCAGCCAAGAGGCTAGCGGGAGGGCCGGGAAGCAGTACTTC.

V usage is TRBV29-1 and J usage is TRBJ2-5, with 9 positions matching TRBD1. CDR1 and CDR2 (germline): SQVTM, ANQGSEA. The J segment lost 4 bases and the V segment lost 3 bases, leaving 3 bases of the junction unmatched. This CDR3 has 13 residues. This CDR3 reads CSVEDRGGETQYF. CDR3 DNA sequence: TGCAGCGTTGAGGACAGGGGAGGAGAGACCCAGTACTTC.

This clone was counted between two and nine times. Within the sample, other DNA sequences also encode this same CDR3. The chain couples TRBV18 to TRBJ2-1; 7 nucleotides align to TRBD2. With 3 bases clipped from V and 6 bases from J, the junction kept 2 bases outside the gene matches. The CDR3 spans 13 residues. Germline CDR1 KGHSH, CDR2 LQKENI. Here the CDR3 reads CASSPPGGNEQFF. CDR3 DNA: TGTGCCAGCTCACCCCCGGGAGGCAATGAGCAGTTCTTC.

This chain connects TRBV5-1 to TRBJ1-3; D is undetermined. From germline, CDR1 is SGHRS and CDR2 YFSETQ. The CDR3 length is 15 residues. V lost 1 base and J lost 3, with 11 bases in between. The CDR3 here is CASSLSGTFGNTIYF. The CDR3 coding sequence is TGCGCCAGCAGCTTGTCAGGAACTTTTGGAAACACCATATATTTT.

This CDR3 reads CASSAIMDSNSDTQYF. The CDR3 DNA follows: TGTGCCAGCAGCGCGATTATGGACAGTAATTCAGATACGCAGTATTTT. V usage is TRBV7-2 and J usage is TRBJ2-3; maybe TRBD1 (6 bases). CDR1 SGHTA and CDR2 FQGNSA come from the germline V gene. CDR3 length: 16 amino acids. V lost 5 bases and J 4 bases, leaving 19 bases between the germline ends.